The 18 T cell receptor beta chains presented below share a single source sample, sequenced in a study of shared clonotypes between healthy human individuals. Profiling relied on immunoSEQ multiplex PCR, and the TCRdb table lists in-frame clones only, not all of them. The sample shows roughly 2.4 million clones, 95% of them seen only once. Sample: naive CD4+ T cells sorted from blood. Subset reported: CD45RA+ positively selected. These receptors originate from a man aged 18 to 30 in good health.

The genes are TRBV11-2 and TRBJ2-7; D not resolved. Trimming cost V 3 bases and J 2 bases, with 14 bases left between them. The germline CDR1 and CDR2 sequences are SGHAT and FQNNGV. CDR3 length equals 15 residues. The CDR3 sequence: CASSFGGSLAYEQYF. The CDR3, as DNA: TGTGCCAGCAGCTTTGGCGGCTCTCTGGCCTACGAGCAGTACTTC.

The chain joins TRBV6-6 to TRBJ1-1, with D uncertain. CDR3 length equals 14 residues. V lost 7 bases and J lost 6, with 18 bases in between. Per the germline V gene, CDR1 is MNHNY and CDR2 is SVGAGI (reference sequence). The CDR3 loop is CASIWAEAGAEAFF. The CDR3 region has the DNA TGTGCCAGCATTTGGGCGGAGGCCGGCGCTGAAGCTTTCTTT.

The chain employs TRBV5-1 and TRBJ1-1; D is unresolved. This CDR3 region has 14 residues. V lost 4 bases and J 0 bases, leaving 10 bases between the germline ends. The V gene's germline CDR1 is SGHRS and CDR2 YFSETQ. The CDR3 loop reads CASSARDMNTEAFF. In nucleotides, the CDR3 is TGCGCCAGCAGCGCAAGGGATATGAACACTGAAGCTTTCTTT.

This chain links TRBV7-9 with TRBJ2-1, with D unresolved. CDR1 SEHNR and CDR2 FQNEAQ come from the germline V gene (reference sequence). V lost 4 bases to trimming and J lost 4 bases, with 2 bases between them. There are 11 residues in the CDR3. CDR3 nucleotides: TGTGCCAGCAGCTGGTACAATGAGCAGTTCTTC. This sequence encodes CASSWYNEQFF.

The chain couples TRBV2 to TRBJ1-1; D gene uncertain. CDR1 SNHLY and CDR2 FYNNEI come from the germline V gene. V lost 8 bases, J lost 0 bases, and 13 bases lay in between. The CDR3 totals 14 residues. The CDR3 sequence: CASFSSPLNTEAFF. CDR3 in DNA: TGTGCCAGCTTTTCTAGTCCCCTGAACACTGAAGCTTTCTTT.

The chain employs TRBV18 and TRBJ2-7; 8 bases are a match to TRBD1. The V gene's germline CDR1 is KGHSH and CDR2 LQKENI. The V and J ends lost 3 bases and 6 bases, in that order; junction bases with no gene match: 4. The length of the CDR3 is 13 residues. In DNA form, the CDR3 reads TGTGCCAGCTCACCGCAGACAGGGGTCGAGCAGTACTTC. Translating it yields CASSPQTGVEQYF.

This rearrangement joins TRBV2 to TRBJ1-1; D remains unclear. Trimming took off 5 bases at V and 2 bases at J, with 12 bases between the two ends. Per germline, CDR1 SNHLY and CDR2 FYNNEI. This CDR3 has 14 amino acids. The CDR3 sequence: CASSPSLPNTEAFF. The CDR3 DNA reads as TGTGCCAGCAGTCCTTCCCTCCCAAACACTGAAGCTTTCTTT. Full variable domain (rest looked up from reference TRBV2 and TRBJ1-1): EPEVTQTPSHQVTQMGQEVILRCVPISNHLYFYWYRQILGQKVEFLVSFYNNEISEKSEIFDDQFSVERPDGSNFTLKIRSTKLEDSAMYFCASSPSLPNTEAFFGQGTRLTVV.

This clone came up once. The chain couples TRBV28 to TRBJ1-2, with a tentative D call TRBD1 (5 bases). The CDR3 length is 14 residues. The V end lost 4 bases, the J end lost 7 bases, and 16 bases lay between the germline ends. Germline V lookup: CDR1 MDHEN, CDR2 SYDVKM. The CDR3 region has the DNA TGTGCCAGCAGTTGGAAGGCGGGGCCGGGTGGCTACACCTTC. Translating it yields CASSWKAGPGGYTF.

V usage is TRBV4-3 and J usage is TRBJ2-3, with 11 bases aligning to TRBD2. From germline, CDR1 is LGHNA and CDR2 YSLEER. The CDR3 has 17 amino acids. Trimming cost V 4 bases and J 3 bases; bases outside gene matches: 9. As DNA, the CDR3 is TGCGCCAGCAGCCCCACTAGCGGGAGTCTTGGAACAGATACGCAGTATTTT. Protein product: CASSPTSGSLGTDTQYF.

The chain is built from TRBV5-1 and TRBJ2-7, with 8 bases matching TRBD1. Losses at the gene ends were 4 bases for V and 2 bases for J; bases not matched to a gene: 2. This CDR3 region has 13 residues. CDR1 is SGHRS, CDR2 YFSETQ, per germline. CDR3 DNA: TGCGCCAGCAGCACGACAGGGGCCTACGAGCAGTACTTC. Its protein is CASSTTGAYEQYF.

The chain employs TRBV28 and TRBJ2-3; D gene uncertain. V was cut by 5 bases and J by 4 bases, with 10 bases left in between. This CDR3 is 13 amino acids long. Germline loops: CDR1 MDHEN, CDR2 SYDVKM. CDR3 DNA sequence: TGTGCCAGCAGTCCTATTTCACCAGATACGCAGTATTTT. Residues: CASSPISPDTQYF.

This clone was found once. The gene calls are TRBV5-1 and TRBJ2-3; D gene unclear. Germline assignment: CDR1 SGHRS and CDR2 YFSETQ. Trimming shortened V by 0 bases and J by 0 bases, and 11 bases separated the two germline ends. The CDR3 has 16 residues. CDR3 amino acids: CASSLAPARSTDTQYF. CDR3 coding DNA: TGCGCCAGCAGCTTGGCACCGGCACGGAGCACAGATACGCAGTATTTT.

The rearrangement uses TRBV7-2 and TRBJ1-4, with TRBD1 identical over 7 bases. The junction had 17 bases not matched to a gene; V was cut back by 5 bases and J by 8 bases. Germline assignment: CDR1 SGHTA and CDR2 FQGNSA. The CDR3 sequence is 17 residues long. The CDR3 spells CASSPGDRGLRGEKLFF. CDR3 sequence (DNA): TGTGCCAGCAGCCCCGGGGACAGAGGCCTAAGGGGAGAAAAACTGTTTTTT.

The rearrangement links TRBV7-2 to TRBJ2-7, with D hard to call. From germline, CDR1 is SGHTA and CDR2 FQGNSA. This CDR3 comprises 14 residues. Trimming pared 2 bases from V and 7 bases from J, leaving 15 bases between. The CDR3 DNA follows: TGTGCCAGCAGCTTAATGCAAGTCGGGTCGGAGCAGTACTTC. It specifies CASSLMQVGSEQYF.

The rearrangement uses TRBV5-1 and TRBJ2-5, with D possibly matching TRBD2 (5 bases). Trimming removed 1 base at V and 3 bases at J, with 13 bases between. The germline V gene has CDR1 SGHRS and CDR2 YFSETQ. There are 15 residues in the CDR3. The CDR3 nucleotides are TGCGCCAGCAGCTTGAGAGGCGGGCCTGAAGAGACCCAGTACTTC. Translated, it gives CASSLRGGPEETQYF.

The genes are TRBV6-1 and TRBJ1-5; 7 bases line up with TRBD1. CDR3 size: 13 residues. Losses at the gene ends were 7 bases for V and 5 bases for J; bases not matched to a gene: 5. CDR1 and CDR2 (germline): MNHNS, SASEGT. The CDR3 DNA follows: TGTGCCAGCACCTCAGGGGGGGATCAGCCCCAGCATTTT. Residues: CASTSGGDQPQHF.

The chain uses TRBV29-1 and TRBJ1-3; D might be TRBD1 (6 bases). Germline assignment: CDR1 SQVTM and CDR2 ANQGSEA. The ends were cut back, 5 bases at V and 1 base at J, with 15 bases in the middle. CDR3 length: 15 residues. CDR3 coding DNA: TGCAGCGTTCAACCGAAACAGGGTTCTGGAAACACCATATATTTT. It yields the protein CSVQPKQGSGNTIYF.

V is TRBV10-3 and J is TRBJ2-7; D is undetermined. Trimming left V 0 bases short and J 4 bases short, with 10 bases between. CDR3 size: 14 residues. Germline CDR1 reads ENHRY; CDR2 reads SYGVKD. The CDR3 region has the DNA TGTGCCATCAGTGAGTCCCAGTCGCGGTACGAGCAGTACTTC. Translated, it gives CAISESQSRYEQYF.